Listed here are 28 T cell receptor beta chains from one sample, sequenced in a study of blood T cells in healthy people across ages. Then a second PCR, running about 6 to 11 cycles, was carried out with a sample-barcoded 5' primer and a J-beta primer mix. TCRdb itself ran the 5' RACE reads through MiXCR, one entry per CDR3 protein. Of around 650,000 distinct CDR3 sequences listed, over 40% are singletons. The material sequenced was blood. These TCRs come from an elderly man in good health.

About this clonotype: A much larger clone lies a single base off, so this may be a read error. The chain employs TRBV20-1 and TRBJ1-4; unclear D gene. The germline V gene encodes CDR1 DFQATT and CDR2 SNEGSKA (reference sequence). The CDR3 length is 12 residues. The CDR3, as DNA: TGCAGTGCACAAGCAACTAATAAAAAACTGTTTTTT. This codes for CSAQATNKKLFF.

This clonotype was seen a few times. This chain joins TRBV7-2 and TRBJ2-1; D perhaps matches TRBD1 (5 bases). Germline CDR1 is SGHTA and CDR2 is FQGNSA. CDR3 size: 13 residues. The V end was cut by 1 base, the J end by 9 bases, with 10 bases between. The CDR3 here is CASSLVSQGEQFF. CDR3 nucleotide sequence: TGTGCCAGCAGCTTAGTATCGCAGGGTGAGCAGTTCTTC. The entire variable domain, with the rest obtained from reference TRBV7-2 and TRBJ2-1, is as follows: GAGVSQSPSNKVTEKGKDVELRCDPISGHTALYWYRQSLGQGLEFLIYFQGNSAPDKSGLPSDRFSAERTGGSVSTLTIQRTQQEDSAVYLCASSLVSQGEQFFGPGTRLTVL.

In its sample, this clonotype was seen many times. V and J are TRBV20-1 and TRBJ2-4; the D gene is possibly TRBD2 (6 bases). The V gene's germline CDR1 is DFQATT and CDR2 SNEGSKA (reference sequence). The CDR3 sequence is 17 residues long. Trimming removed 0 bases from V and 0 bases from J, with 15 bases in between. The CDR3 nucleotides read TGCAGTGCTAGAGATTCGAGGCGGGGCGTAGCCAAAAACATTCAGTACTTC. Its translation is CSARDSRRGVAKNIQYF.

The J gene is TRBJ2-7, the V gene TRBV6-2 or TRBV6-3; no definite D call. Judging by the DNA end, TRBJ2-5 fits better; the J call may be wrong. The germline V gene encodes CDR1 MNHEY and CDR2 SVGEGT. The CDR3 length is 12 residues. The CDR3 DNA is TGTGCCAGCAGCGACGCCGCAGAGACCCAGTACTTC. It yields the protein CASSDAAETQYF.

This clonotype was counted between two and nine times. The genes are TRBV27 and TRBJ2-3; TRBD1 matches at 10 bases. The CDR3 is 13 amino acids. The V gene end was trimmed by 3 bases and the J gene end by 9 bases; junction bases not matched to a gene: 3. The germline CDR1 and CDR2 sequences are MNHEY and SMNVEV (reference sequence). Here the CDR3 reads CASSLADRGTQYF. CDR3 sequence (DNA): TGTGCCAGCAGTTTGGCGGACAGGGGGACGCAGTATTTT.

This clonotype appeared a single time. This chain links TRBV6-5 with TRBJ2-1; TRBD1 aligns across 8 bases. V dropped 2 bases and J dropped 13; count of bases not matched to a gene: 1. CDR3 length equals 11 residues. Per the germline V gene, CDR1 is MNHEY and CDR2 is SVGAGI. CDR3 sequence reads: CASSYGTGQFF. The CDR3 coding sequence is TGTGCCAGCAGTTACGGGACAGGCCAGTTCTTC.

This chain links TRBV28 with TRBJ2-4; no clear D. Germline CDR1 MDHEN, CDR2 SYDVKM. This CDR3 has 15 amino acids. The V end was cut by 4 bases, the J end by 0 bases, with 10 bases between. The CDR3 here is CASSSPAAAKNIQYF. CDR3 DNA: TGTGCCAGCAGTTCCCCGGCAGCAGCCAAAAACATTCAGTACTTC. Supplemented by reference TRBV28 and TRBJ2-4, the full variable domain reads DVKVTQSSRYLVKRTGEKVFLECVQDMDHENMFWYRQDPGLGLRLIYFSYDVKMKEKGDIPEGYSVSREKKERFSLILESASTNQTSMYLCASSSPAAAKNIQYFGAGTRLSVL.

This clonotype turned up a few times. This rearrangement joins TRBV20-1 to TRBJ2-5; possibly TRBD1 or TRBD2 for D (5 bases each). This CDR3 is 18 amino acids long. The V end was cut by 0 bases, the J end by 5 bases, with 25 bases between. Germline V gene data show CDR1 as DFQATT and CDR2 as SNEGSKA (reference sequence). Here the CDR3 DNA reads TGCAGTGCTAGAGATGCAGGAGGTCGTAGGGGTCCATGGGAGACCCAGTACTTC. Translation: CSARDAGGRRGPWETQYF.

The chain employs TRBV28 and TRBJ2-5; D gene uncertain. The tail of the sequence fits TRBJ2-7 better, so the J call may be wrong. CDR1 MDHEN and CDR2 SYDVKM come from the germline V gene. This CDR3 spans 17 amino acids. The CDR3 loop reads CASSSPQRKSWVYEQYF. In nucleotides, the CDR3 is TGTGCCAGCAGTTCGCCGCAGAGGAAAAGCTGGGTCTACGAGCAGTACTTC.

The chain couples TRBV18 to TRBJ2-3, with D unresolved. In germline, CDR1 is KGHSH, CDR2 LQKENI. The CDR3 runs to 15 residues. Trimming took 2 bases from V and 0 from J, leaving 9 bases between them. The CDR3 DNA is TGTGCCAGCTCACCAAGGGCGGATAGCACAGATACGCAGTATTTT. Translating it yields CASSPRADSTDTQYF.

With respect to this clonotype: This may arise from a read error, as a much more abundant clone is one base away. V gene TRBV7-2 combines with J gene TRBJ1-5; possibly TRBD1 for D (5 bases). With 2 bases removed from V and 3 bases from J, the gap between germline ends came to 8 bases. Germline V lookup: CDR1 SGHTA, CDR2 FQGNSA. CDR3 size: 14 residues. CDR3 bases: TGTGCCAGCAGCTTACAGGGAGACAATCAGCCCCAGCATTTT. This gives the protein CASSLQGDNQPQHF. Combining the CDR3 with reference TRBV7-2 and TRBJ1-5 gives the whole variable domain GAGVSQSPSNKVTEKGKDVELRCDPISGHTALYWYRQSLGQGLEFLIYFQGNSAPDKSGLPSDRFSAERTGGSVSTLTIQRTQQEDSAVYLCASSLQGDNQPQHFGDGTRLSIL.

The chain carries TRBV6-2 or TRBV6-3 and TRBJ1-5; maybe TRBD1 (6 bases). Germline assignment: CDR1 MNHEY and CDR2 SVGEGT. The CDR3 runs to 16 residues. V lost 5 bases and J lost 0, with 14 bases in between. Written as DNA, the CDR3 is TGTGCCAGCAGTAGGGGGACGGACACTAGCAATCAGCCCCAGCATTTT. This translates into CASSRGTDTSNQPQHF.

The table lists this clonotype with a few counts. CDR3 bases: TGTGCCAGCACCGAGACACTAGCCAAAAACATTCAGTACTTC. Its protein product is CASTETLAKNIQYF. V usage is TRBV12-3 or TRBV12-4 and J usage is TRBJ2-4, with D uncertain. The CDR3 covers 14 residues. V was shortened by 7 bases and J by 0 bases, with 10 bases between the two germline ends.

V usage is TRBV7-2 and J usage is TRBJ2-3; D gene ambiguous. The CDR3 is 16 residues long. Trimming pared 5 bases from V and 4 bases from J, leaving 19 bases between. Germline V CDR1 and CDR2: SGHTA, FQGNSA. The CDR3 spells CASSHRPVGIPDTQYF. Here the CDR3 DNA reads TGTGCCAGCAGCCACCGCCCAGTTGGCATCCCAGATACGCAGTATTTT.

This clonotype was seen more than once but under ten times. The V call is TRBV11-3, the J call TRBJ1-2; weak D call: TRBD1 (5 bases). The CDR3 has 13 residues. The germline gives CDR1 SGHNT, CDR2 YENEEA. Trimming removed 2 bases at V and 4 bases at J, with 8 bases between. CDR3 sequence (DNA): TGTGCCAGCAGCTTATGGGACGGCTATGGCTACACCTTC. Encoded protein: CASSLWDGYGYTF. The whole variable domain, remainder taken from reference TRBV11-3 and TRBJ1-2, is EAGVVQSPRYKIIEKKQPVAFWCNPISGHNTLYWYLQNLGQGPELLIRYENEEAVDDSQLPKDRFSAERLKGVDSTLKIQPAELGDSAVYLCASSLWDGYGYTFGSGTRLTVV.

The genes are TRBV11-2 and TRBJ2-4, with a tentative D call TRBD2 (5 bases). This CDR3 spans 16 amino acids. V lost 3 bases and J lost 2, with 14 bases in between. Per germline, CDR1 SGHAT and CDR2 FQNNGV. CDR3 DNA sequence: TGTGCCAGCAGCTTCGGACGAGAGCGGCCCAAAAACATTCAGTACTTC. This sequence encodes CASSFGRERPKNIQYF.

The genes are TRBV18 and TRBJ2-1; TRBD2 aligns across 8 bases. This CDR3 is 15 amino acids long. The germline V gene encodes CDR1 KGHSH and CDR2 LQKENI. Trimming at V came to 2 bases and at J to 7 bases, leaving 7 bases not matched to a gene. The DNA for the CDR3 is TGTGCCAGCTCACCAAATAGCGGGGCTACTAATGAGCAGTTCTTC. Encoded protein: CASSPNSGATNEQFF.

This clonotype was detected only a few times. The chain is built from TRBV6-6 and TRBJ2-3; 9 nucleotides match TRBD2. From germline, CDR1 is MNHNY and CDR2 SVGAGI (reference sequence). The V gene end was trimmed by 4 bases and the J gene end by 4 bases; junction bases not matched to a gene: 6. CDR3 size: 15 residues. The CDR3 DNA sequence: TGTGCCAGCAGTTCCCCACTAGCGGGCTCAGATACGCAGTATTTT. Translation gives CASSSPLAGSDTQYF.

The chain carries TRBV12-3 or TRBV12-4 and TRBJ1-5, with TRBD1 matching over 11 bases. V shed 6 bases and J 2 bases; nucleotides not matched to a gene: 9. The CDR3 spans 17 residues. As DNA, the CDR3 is TGTGCCAGCAGGGGACAGGGGGGACCCTGGGGCAATCAGCCCCAGCATTTT. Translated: CASRGQGGPWGNQPQHF.

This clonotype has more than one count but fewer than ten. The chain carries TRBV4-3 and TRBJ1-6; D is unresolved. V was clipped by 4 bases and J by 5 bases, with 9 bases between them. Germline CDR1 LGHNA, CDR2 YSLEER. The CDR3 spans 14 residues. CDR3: CASSPGPNNSPLHF. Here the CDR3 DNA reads TGCGCCAGCAGCCCAGGTCCAAATAATTCACCCCTCCACTTT.

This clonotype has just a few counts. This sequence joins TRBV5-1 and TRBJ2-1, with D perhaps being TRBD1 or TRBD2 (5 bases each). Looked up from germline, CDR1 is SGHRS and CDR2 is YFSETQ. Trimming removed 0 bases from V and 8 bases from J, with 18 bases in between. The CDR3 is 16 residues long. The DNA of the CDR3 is TGCGCCAGCAGCTTGGTGGGGGACCTCGGTGGGGATGAGCAGTTCTTC. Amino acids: CASSLVGDLGGDEQFF.

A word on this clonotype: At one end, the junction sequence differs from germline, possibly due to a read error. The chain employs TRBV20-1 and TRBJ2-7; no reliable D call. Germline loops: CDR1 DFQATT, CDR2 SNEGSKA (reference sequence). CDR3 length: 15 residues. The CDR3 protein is CSARDPRVSSYGQYF. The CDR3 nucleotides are TGCAGTGCTAGAGATCCCCGGGTCAGCTCCTACGGGCAGTACTTC.

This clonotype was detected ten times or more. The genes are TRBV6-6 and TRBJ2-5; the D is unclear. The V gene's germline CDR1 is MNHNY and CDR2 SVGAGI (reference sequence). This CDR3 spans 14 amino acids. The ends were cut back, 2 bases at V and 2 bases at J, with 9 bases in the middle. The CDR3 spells CASSYLGQQETQYF. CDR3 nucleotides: TGTGCCAGCAGTTACCTGGGCCAGCAAGAGACCCAGTACTTC.

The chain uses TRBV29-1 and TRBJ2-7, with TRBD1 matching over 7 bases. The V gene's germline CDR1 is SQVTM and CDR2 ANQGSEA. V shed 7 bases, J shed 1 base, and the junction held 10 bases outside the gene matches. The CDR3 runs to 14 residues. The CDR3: CSAERTGGSYEQYF. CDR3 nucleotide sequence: TGCAGCGCCGAACGGACAGGCGGGTCCTACGAGCAGTACTTC.

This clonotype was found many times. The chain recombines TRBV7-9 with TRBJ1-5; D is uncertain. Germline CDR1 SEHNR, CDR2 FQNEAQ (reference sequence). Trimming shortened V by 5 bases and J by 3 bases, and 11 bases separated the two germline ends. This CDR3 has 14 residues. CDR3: CASSETNYNQPQHF. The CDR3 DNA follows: TGTGCCAGCAGCGAAACAAATTACAATCAGCCCCAGCATTTT.

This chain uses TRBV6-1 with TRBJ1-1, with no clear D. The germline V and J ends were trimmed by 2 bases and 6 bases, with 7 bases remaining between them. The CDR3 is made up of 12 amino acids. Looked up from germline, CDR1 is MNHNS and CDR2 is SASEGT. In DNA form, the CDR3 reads TGTGCCAGCAGTGAACGCAGGTCTGAAGCTTTCTTT. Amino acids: CASSERRSEAFF.

CDR3 DNA: TGTGCCTGGAGTGGGGCAGGGGAATCGACAGATACGCAGTATTTT. Translated, it gives CAWSGAGESTDTQYF. The rearrangement joins TRBV30 to TRBJ2-3; perhaps TRBD1 as D (6 bases). The CDR3 totals 15 residues. From germline, CDR1 is GTSNPN and CDR2 SVGIG (reference sequence). Trimming cost V 1 base and J 3 bases, with 14 bases left between them.

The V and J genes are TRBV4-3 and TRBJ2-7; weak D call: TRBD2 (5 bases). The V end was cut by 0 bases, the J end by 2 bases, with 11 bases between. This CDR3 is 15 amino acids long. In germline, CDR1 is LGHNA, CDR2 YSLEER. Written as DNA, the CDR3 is TGCGCCAGCAGCCAAGATACAAGCGGCACCTACGAGCAGTACTTC. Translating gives CASSQDTSGTYEQYF.